The 27 T cell receptor beta chains presented below share a single source sample, sequenced in a study of T cells in Graves' hyperthyroidism and ophthalmopathy. TCR beta CDR3 region amplification was performed from RNA transcripts. The primer set for the first-round RT-PCR of the TCR CDR3 was HTBI. One entry per CDR3 protein results from TCRdb running MiXCR on the multiplex PCR reads. In the table there are around 210,000 distinct CDR3 sequences, around 17% of which are singletons. The sample taken for sequencing was blood. The receptors were sampled from a woman in her forties or fifties with Graves' hyperthyroidism.

The V and J genes are TRBV7-6 and TRBJ2-7; TRBD2 matches 12 bases. With V trimmed by 6 bases and J by 3 bases, 6 bases remained unmatched. This CDR3 has 15 residues. Germline loops: CDR1 SGHVS, CDR2 FNYEAQ. CDR3 DNA: TGTGCCAGCAGTCCAAGACTAGCGGGAGACTACGAGCAGTACTTC. Its protein is CASSPRLAGDYEQYF. Filled out from reference TRBV7-6 and TRBJ2-7, the complete variable domain reads GAGVSQSPRYKVTKRGQDVALRCDPISGHVSLYWYRQALGQGPEFLTYFNYEAQQDKSGLPNDRFSAERPEGSISTLTIQRTEQRDSAMYRCASSPRLAGDYEQYFGPGTRLTVT.

This clonotype has at least ten counts. V is TRBV10-3 and J is TRBJ2-7; a possible D gene is TRBD1 (6 bases). CDR1 is ENHRY and CDR2 is SYGVKD in the germline V gene. The CDR3 length is 13 residues. Trimming removed 6 bases at V and 3 bases at J, with 12 bases between. The CDR3 DNA sequence: TGTGCCATCAGGACAGGATTCAACTACGAGCAGTACTTC. It is translated as CAIRTGFNYEQYF.

The table lists this clonotype with many counts. The V call is TRBV7-9, the J call TRBJ2-3; TRBD2 matches at 15 bases. Germline V gene data show CDR1 as SEHNR and CDR2 as FQNEAQ (reference sequence). The length of the CDR3 is 16 residues. J was trimmed by 3 bases and V by 5 bases; bases with no gene match: 3. The CDR3 DNA is TGTGCCAGCAGCCGGACTAGCGGGAGGGCGACAGATACGCAGTATTTT. As protein: CASSRTSGRATDTQYF.

This clonotype was seen at least ten times. The rearrangement uses TRBV2 and TRBJ2-1; possibly TRBD2 for D (5 bases). The V end was cut by 7 bases, the J end by 2 bases, with 9 bases between. The CDR3 length is 13 residues. Per the germline V gene, CDR1 is SNHLY and CDR2 is FYNNEI. CDR3 sequence (DNA): TGTGCCAGCACCGGGGTTACCTACAATGAGCAGTTCTTC. Translated: CASTGVTYNEQFF. The full variable domain, completed using reference TRBV2 and TRBJ2-1, is EPEVTQTPSHQVTQMGQEVILRCVPISNHLYFYWYRQILGQKVEFLVSFYNNEISEKSEIFDDQFSVERPDGSNFTLKIRSTKLEDSAMYFCASTGVTYNEQFFGPGTRLTVL.

This clonotype was seen only once. One end of the junction varies from germline; a read error may be responsible. The genes are TRBV11-2 and TRBJ2-2, with a tentative D call TRBD2 (6 bases). The CDR3 is 11 amino acids. From germline, CDR1 is SGHAT and CDR2 FQNNGV. The CDR3 coding sequence is TGTGCCAGCAGCAAATTCGGGGGGCTGTTTTTT. This gives the protein CASSKFGGLFF.

This clonotype showed up many times. The J gene is TRBJ1-1, the V gene TRBV2, with D tentatively TRBD1 (6 bases). CDR3 length: 12 amino acids. Trimming removed 4 bases at V and 11 bases at J, with 14 bases between. Germline-derived CDR1 and CDR2 are SNHLY and FYNNEI. CDR3 nucleotide sequence: TGTGCCAGCAGTGGGGGGGGCCCTTTTGCTTTCTTT. Its translation is CASSGGGPFAFF. The full variable domain, its missing parts supplied by reference TRBV2 and TRBJ1-1, is EPEVTQTPSHQVTQMGQEVILRCVPISNHLYFYWYRQILGQKVEFLVSFYNNEISEKSEIFDDQFSVERPDGSNFTLKIRSTKLEDSAMYFCASSGGGPFAFFGQGTRLTVV.

This clonotype was counted at least ten times. The genes are TRBV2 and TRBJ2-1; weak D call: TRBD2 (6 bases). This CDR3 contains 15 residues. Trimming removed 11 bases from V and 0 bases from J, with 17 bases in between. CDR1 is SNHLY, CDR2 FYNNEI, per germline. The CDR3, as DNA: TGTGCCGGAGGAATGGAGGGCCACTCCTACAATGAGCAGTTCTTC. Its translation is CAGGMEGHSYNEQFF. The variable domain in full, with the rest retrieved from reference TRBV2 and TRBJ2-1, is EPEVTQTPSHQVTQMGQEVILRCVPISNHLYFYWYRQILGQKVEFLVSFYNNEISEKSEIFDDQFSVERPDGSNFTLKIRSTKLEDSAMYFCAGGMEGHSYNEQFFGPGTRLTVL.

A note on this clonotype: Sequence at one end of the junction differs from germline and may be a read error. The chain employs TRBV5-8 and TRBJ2-5; 9 nucleotides align to TRBD2. This CDR3 contains 17 residues. Looked up from germline, CDR1 is SGHTS and CDR2 is YDEGEE. The CDR3 nucleotides are TGTGCCAGCCGGGAAGGTCAGCTAGCGGGGTTCCAAGAGACCCAGCACTTC. This encodes CASREGQLAGFQETQHF.

This clonotype showed up just a few times. The chain couples TRBV20-1 to TRBJ2-4; no clear D gene. V was pared by 0 bases and J by 3 bases, with 6 bases between. Germline V gene sequence: CDR1 DFQATT, CDR2 SNEGSKA (reference sequence). The CDR3 covers 13 residues. CDR3 protein: CSARENFKNIQYF. Here the CDR3 DNA reads TGCAGTGCTAGAGAGAACTTCAAAAACATTCAGTACTTC.

The CDR3 is CATGTGYGYTF. DNA for the CDR3: TGTGCCACCGGAACAGGGTATGGCTACACCTTC. V usage is TRBV15 and J usage is TRBJ1-2; the D gene is possibly TRBD1 (6 bases). Between the trimmed V and J ends, which lost 8 bases and 5 bases, there was a span of 9 bases. The germline V gene encodes CDR1 LNHNV and CDR2 YYDKDF (reference sequence). This CDR3 is built from 11 residues.

This clonotype has at least ten counts. CDR3 DNA sequence: TGTGCCAGCAGCTTGGTAGTGAGCGATACGCAGTATTTT. The encoded protein is CASSLVVSDTQYF. This chain joins TRBV5-5 and TRBJ2-3, with D uncertain. Trimming stripped 0 bases from V and 6 bases from J, with 8 bases between. The CDR3 has 13 residues. From germline, CDR1 is SGHKS and CDR2 YYEKEE (reference sequence).

This clonotype was seen ten or more times. The chain uses TRBV12-3 or TRBV12-4 and TRBJ2-7; 8 bases match TRBD1. The CDR3 contains 14 residues. With 5 bases clipped from V and 4 bases from J, the junction kept 7 bases outside the gene matches. The CDR3 nucleotides are TGTGCCAGCAGTACCCGGGACAGGCAATACGAGCAGTACTTC. This sequence encodes CASSTRDRQYEQYF.

This clonotype was detected only a few times. The chain uses TRBV10-3 and TRBJ2-7; D not certain. V was pared by 3 bases and J by 6 bases, with 18 bases between. Per germline, CDR1 ENHRY and CDR2 SYGVKD. This CDR3 spans 15 amino acids. Here the CDR3 reads CAISEGPTTPGEQYF. The CDR3 DNA reads TGTGCCATCAGTGAAGGTCCAACAACCCCCGGCGAGCAGTACTTC.

This clonotype was seen more than once but under ten times. The chain uses TRBV20-1 and TRBJ2-2; a weak D match, TRBD1 (6 bases). CDR1 and CDR2 from the germline V gene are DFQATT and SNEGSKA (reference sequence). Trimming stripped 2 bases from V and 4 bases from J, with 14 bases between. The CDR3 is 15 residues long. CDR3 sequence (DNA): TGCAGTGCTAGATCCCCGGACAGTAGCACCGGGGAGCTGTTTTTT. Its protein product is CSARSPDSSTGELFF.

The gene calls are TRBV25-1 and TRBJ2-7, with a possible D match to TRBD1 (5 bases). Germline V gene sequence: CDR1 MGHDK, CDR2 SYGVNS. The CDR3 loop spans 17 amino acids. Trimming pared 3 bases from V and 0 bases from J, leaving 18 bases between. This CDR3 is CASSDPLPGPSSYEQYF. CDR3 DNA: TGTGCCAGCAGTGACCCTTTACCAGGGCCGAGCTCCTACGAGCAGTACTTC.

The rearrangement joins TRBV5-1 to TRBJ2-1; 7 bases fit TRBD2. Per germline, CDR1 SGHRS and CDR2 YFSETQ. The V gene end was trimmed by 1 base and the J gene end by 3 bases; junction bases not matched to a gene: 4. This CDR3 contains 15 residues. The CDR3, as DNA: TGCGCCAGCAGCTTGCAGCGGGAAGGCTACAATGAGCAGTTCTTC. Translation gives CASSLQREGYNEQFF.

This clonotype has a count of ten or more. The chain carries TRBV9 and TRBJ2-7, with no clear D. Germline assignment: CDR1 SGDLS and CDR2 YYNGEE. The CDR3 is 14 residues long. Trimming left V 0 bases short and J 3 bases short, with 10 bases between. CDR3 sequence reads: CASSVGSGIYEQYF. CDR3 nucleotide sequence: TGTGCCAGCAGCGTAGGATCTGGAATCTACGAGCAGTACTTC.

V usage is TRBV10-3 and J usage is TRBJ2-1; D is uncertain. The CDR3 is 13 amino acids. The V gene lost 2 bases and the J gene lost 4 bases, with 6 bases spanning the gap. Germline CDR1 ENHRY, CDR2 SYGVKD. In DNA form, the CDR3 reads TGTGCCATCAGTGAGGCAGCGTACAATGAGCAGTTCTTC. Residues: CAISEAAYNEQFF.

This clonotype was detected many times. The V and J genes are TRBV3-1 and TRBJ2-1; TRBD2 matches at 10 bases. From germline, CDR1 is LGHDT and CDR2 YNNKEL (reference sequence). The V gene end was trimmed by 4 bases and the J gene end by 6 bases; junction bases not matched to a gene: 6. The CDR3 covers 15 residues. CDR3 DNA sequence: TGTGCCAGCAGCCCATTGGGACTAGCGTTCAATGAGCAGTTCTTC. This translates into CASSPLGLAFNEQFF.

The chain joins TRBV19 to TRBJ1-5, with 7 nucleotides matching TRBD1. V trimming: 10 bases; J trimming: 4 bases; junction bases outside the gene matches: 10. The CDR3 is made up of 14 amino acids. CDR1 and CDR2 from the germline V gene are LNHDA and SQIVND (reference sequence). The CDR3 DNA follows: TGTGCCACCTTAGACAGGGATGGAAATCAGCCCCAGCATTTT. It encodes CATLDRDGNQPQHF.

This clonotype was recorded at least ten times. The genes are TRBV7-9 and TRBJ2-7, with a weak D call TRBD1 (6 bases). The germline gives CDR1 SEHNR, CDR2 FQNEAQ (reference sequence). V lost 5 bases and J lost 3, with 8 bases in between. The CDR3 contains 12 residues. CDR3 in DNA: TGTGCCAGCAGCGTACAGGGCTACGAGCAGTACTTC. Amino acids: CASSVQGYEQYF. Full variable domain (remainder filled in from reference TRBV7-9 and TRBJ2-7): DTGVSQNPRHKITKRGQNVTFRCDPISEHNRLYWYRQTLGQGPEFLTYFQNEAQLEKSRLLSDRFSAERPKGSFSTLEIQRTEQGDSAMYLCASSVQGYEQYFGPGTRLTVT.

This clonotype was seen a few times. A much larger clonotype is one base distant, so this may be a read error. The V call is TRBV2, the J call TRBJ2-5; TRBD1 aligns across 7 bases. The CDR3 length is 20 residues. Germline-derived CDR1 and CDR2 are SNHLY and FYNNEI. The CDR3 spells CASSAARHLGTGTAQETRYF. The DNA of the CDR3 is TGTGCCAGCAGTGCGGCGAGACACCTGGGAACCGGGACAGCACAAGAGACCCGGTACTTC.

This clonotype was seen repeatedly, ten times or more. The chain joins TRBV20-1 to TRBJ2-5, with 9 positions matching TRBD2. CDR3 length: 14 amino acids. V lost 3 bases, J lost 1 base, and 3 bases stayed unmatched. CDR1 and CDR2 from the germline V gene are DFQATT and SNEGSKA (reference sequence). The chain's CDR3 is CSASRLAVQETQYF. The CDR3 coding sequence is TGCAGTGCTAGCCGACTAGCGGTCCAAGAGACCCAGTACTTC.

The rearrangement uses TRBV27 and TRBJ1-1, with D possibly TRBD1 on 6 matching bases. The CDR3 spans 14 residues. Between the trimmed V and J ends, which lost 6 bases and 7 bases, there was a span of 18 bases. Germline CDR1 and CDR2: MNHEY and SMNVEV (reference sequence). DNA for the CDR3: TGTGCCAGCAGGAGTACAGGGTATATGAATGAAGCTTTCTTT. Translation gives CASRSTGYMNEAFF.

This clonotype was seen at least ten times. V usage is TRBV29-1 and J usage is TRBJ2-1; D possibly corresponds to TRBD2 (6 bases). Trimming pared 8 bases from V and 0 bases from J, leaving 11 bases between. CDR1 SQVTM and CDR2 ANQGSEA come from the germline V gene. The CDR3 has 13 residues. The CDR3 DNA reads TGCAGCATCCAGACTAGCTCCTACAATGAGCAGTTCTTC. It codes for CSIQTSSYNEQFF.

This clonotype was seen repeatedly, ten times or more. The rearrangement links TRBV3-1 to TRBJ2-7, with TRBD1 matching over 8 bases. Germline trimming cut 3 bases from V and 1 base from J; bases unmatched to any gene: 8. Per germline, CDR1 LGHDT and CDR2 YNNKEL (reference sequence). The CDR3 loop spans 16 amino acids. The DNA of the CDR3 is TGTGCCAGCAGCCATCCCGGACAGGGCCGGTCCTACGAGCAGTACTTC. Encoded protein: CASSHPGQGRSYEQYF.

This clonotype was seen repeatedly, ten times or more. The chain couples TRBV6-6 to TRBJ2-7; TRBD2 matches 8 bases. The V gene end was trimmed by 1 base and the J gene end by 2 bases; junction bases not matched to a gene: 4. Germline V gives CDR1 MNHNY, CDR2 SVGAGI (reference sequence). The CDR3 totals 15 residues. As DNA, the CDR3 is TGTGCCAGCAGTTACTTCCCGCGGGAGGCCTACGAGCAGTACTTC. As protein: CASSYFPREAYEQYF.